The 22 T cell receptor beta chains reported below all come from one sample, sequenced in a study of CD8 T cells in ankylosing spondylitis (dated by TCRdb to the late 2010s). Summary of the overall study and its limitations: Blood from ankylosing spondylitis patients appeared to be characterized by a TCR beta motif made up of under 10 highly homologous amino acid variants.

Libraries came from 5' RACE. Sequencing was carried out with an Illumina HiSeq 2500. The public sequencing data were trimmed at Q25 with fastp and processed into clonotypes with MiXCR by TCRdb, which kept only in-frame beta chains. Every CDR3 protein is listed once, alongside the most common genes and DNA of its rows. The sample profile shows hundreds of thousands of distinct CDR3 sequences; about 13% of them were found once. The ten largest clones take up under 7.5% of the sample. Their antigen targets remain unknown. Specimen: blood, either unsorted or a sorted T cell fraction (not recorded which). The receptors were gathered from a male donor with ankylosing spondylitis.

This clonotype was seen ten or more times. This sequence joins TRBV14 and TRBJ1-1; no clear D. Trimming pared 0 bases from V and 1 base from J, leaving 3 bases between. The CDR3 is made up of 13 amino acids. Germline V gene data show CDR1 as SGHDN and CDR2 as FVKESK. CDR3 in DNA: TGTGCCAGCAGCCAAGACAGGAACACTGAAGCTTTCTTT. Amino acid sequence: CASSQDRNTEAFF.

The chain couples TRBV5-1 to TRBJ2-1; D might be TRBD1 or TRBD2, each matching 5 bases. Germline CDR1 is SGHRS and CDR2 is YFSETQ. The CDR3 extends over 15 amino acids. Trimming cost V 4 bases and J 2 bases, with 13 bases left between them. The CDR3 sequence: CASSTVRGTYNEQFF. The CDR3 coding sequence is TGCGCCAGCAGCACCGTGAGGGGCACCTACAATGAGCAGTTCTTC. The full variable domain, completed using reference TRBV5-1 and TRBJ2-1, is KAGVTQTPRYLIKTRGQQVTLSCSPISGHRSVSWYQQTPGQGLQFLFEYFSETQRNKGNFPGRFSGRQFSNSRSEMNVSTLELGDSALYLCASSTVRGTYNEQFFGPGTRLTVL.

A few counts support this clonotype. The chain recombines TRBV14 with TRBJ2-5, with 7 nucleotides matching TRBD1. In germline, CDR1 is SGHDN, CDR2 FVKESK. This CDR3 is 15 amino acids long. V shed 2 bases, J shed 2 bases, and the junction held 5 bases outside the gene matches. The CDR3 sequence is CASSQLRTGQETQYF. The CDR3, as DNA: TGTGCCAGCAGCCAACTTCGGACAGGTCAAGAGACCCAGTACTTC. The complete variable domain, with remaining parts taken from reference TRBV14 and TRBJ2-5, reads EAGVTQFPSHSVIEKGQTVTLRCDPISGHDNLYWYRRVMGKEIKFLLHFVKESKQDESGMPNNRFLAERTGGTYSTLKVQPAELEDSGVYFCASSQLRTGQETQYFGPGTRLLVL.

The chain joins TRBV6-5 to TRBJ2-5; no clear D. Germline values: CDR1 MNHEY, CDR2 SVGAGI. The ends were cut back, 4 bases at V and 5 bases at J, with 14 bases in the middle. This CDR3 has 14 residues. The CDR3 sequence: CASSWTASDETQYF. The CDR3 DNA reads as TGTGCCAGCAGTTGGACCGCTAGTGATGAGACCCAGTACTTC.

This clonotype was counted only a few times. This chain's CDR3 is CASSQTGSHDTQYF. CDR3 nucleotide sequence: TGCGCCAGCAGCCAGACAGGGAGCCATGATACGCAGTATTTT. The chain links TRBV5-1 to TRBJ2-3, with 7 positions matching TRBD1. V was pared by 4 bases and J by 6 bases, with 8 bases of the junction left unmatched. Germline V gene data show CDR1 as SGHRS and CDR2 as YFSETQ. CDR3 length: 14 amino acids.

The J gene is TRBJ2-5, the V gene TRBV15; no reliable D call. CDR1 and CDR2 (germline): LNHNV, YYDKDF (reference sequence). Trimming stripped 6 bases from V and 1 base from J, with 6 bases between. The CDR3 contains 12 residues. CDR3 protein: CATRGSQETQYF. In DNA, the CDR3 is TGTGCCACCAGGGGGTCCCAAGAGACCCAGTACTTC. The entire variable domain, with the rest obtained from reference TRBV15 and TRBJ2-5, is as follows: DAMVIQNPRYQVTQFGKPVTLSCSQTLNHNVMYWYQQKSSQAPKLLFHYYDKDFNNEADTPDNFQSRRPNTSFCFLDIRSPGLGDTAMYLCATRGSQETQYFGPGTRLLVL.

This sequence joins TRBV3-1 and TRBJ2-3; D remains ambiguous. Trimming stripped 4 bases from V and 6 bases from J, with 17 bases between. CDR3 size: 15 residues. The V gene's germline CDR1 is LGHDT and CDR2 YNNKEL (reference sequence). CDR3 coding DNA: TGTGCCAGCAGCCCTCTAAGTGTAGGTCTCGATACGCAGTATTTT. Translating it yields CASSPLSVGLDTQYF.

The V and J genes are TRBV3-1 and TRBJ2-1, with 10 nucleotides matching TRBD2. CDR3 length: 15 amino acids. Germline V gene sequence: CDR1 LGHDT, CDR2 YNNKEL (reference sequence). V shed 1 base, J shed 9 bases, and the junction held 6 bases outside the gene matches. The CDR3: CASSQVASGRVEQFF. In nucleotides, the CDR3 is TGTGCCAGCAGCCAAGTTGCTAGCGGGAGAGTTGAGCAGTTCTTC.

This clonotype was detected a few times. The chain employs TRBV9 and TRBJ2-1; the match to TRBD1 covers 8 bases. Unmatched junction bases numbered 5, after V lost 2 bases and J lost 7 bases. The V gene's germline CDR1 is SGDLS and CDR2 YYNGEE. The CDR3 consists of 14 residues. The CDR3 DNA sequence: TGTGCCAGCAGCGTGACAGGGGCAAGAAATGAGCAGTTCTTC. It is translated as CASSVTGARNEQFF.

The chain carries TRBV7-9 and TRBJ1-5; TRBD1 might be the D (6 bases). The CDR3 loop spans 16 amino acids. Trimming stripped 11 bases from V and 7 bases from J, with 27 bases between. Germline CDR1 reads SEHNR; CDR2 reads FQNEAQ (reference sequence). Here the CDR3 DNA reads TGTGCCGCCGGTAACAGGGAGACTTCGGATGGACAGCCCCAGCATTTT. Translated, it gives CAAGNRETSDGQPQHF. The whole variable domain, filled in from reference TRBV7-9 and TRBJ1-5, reads DTGVSQNPRHKITKRGQNVTFRCDPISEHNRLYWYRQTLGQGPEFLTYFQNEAQLEKSRLLSDRFSAERPKGSFSTLEIQRTEQGDSAMYLCAAGNRETSDGQPQHFGDGTRLSIL.

The chain combines TRBV6-5 with TRBJ2-1; 7 bases line up with TRBD1. J gave up 8 bases and V 0 bases, and 4 bases lay outside the gene matches. The CDR3 has 14 amino acids. Per germline, CDR1 MNHEY and CDR2 SVGAGI. The CDR3 protein is CASSYSRQGHEQFF. CDR3 nucleotides: TGTGCCAGCAGTTACTCCAGACAGGGCCATGAGCAGTTCTTC.

J is TRBJ2-7 and V is TRBV24-1; no clear D. V was pared by 2 bases and J by 0 bases, with 4 bases between. The CDR3 is 13 amino acids. CDR1 KGHDR and CDR2 SFDVKD come from the germline V gene. The CDR3 sequence is CATSDSASYEQYF. CDR3 coding DNA: TGTGCCACCAGTGATTCTGCCTCCTACGAGCAGTACTTC.

This clonotype has just a few counts. The V call is TRBV2, the J call TRBJ1-3; D is uncertain. This CDR3 region has 14 residues. The V end lost 2 bases, the J end lost 4 bases, and 9 bases lay between the germline ends. Germline CDR1 is SNHLY and CDR2 is FYNNEI. Here the CDR3 reads CASSEWGSGNTIYF. DNA of the CDR3: TGTGCCAGCAGTGAATGGGGATCCGGAAACACCATATATTTT.

Ten or more counts support this clonotype. This sequence joins TRBV20-1 and TRBJ2-3; D may be TRBD1 (6 bases). This CDR3 spans 13 amino acids. Germline CDR1 is DFQATT and CDR2 is SNEGSKA (reference sequence). V was clipped by 2 bases and J by 12 bases, with 18 bases between them. This chain's CDR3 is CSARHPVLGHQYF. Here the CDR3 DNA reads TGCAGTGCTAGACATCCAGTTTTGGGACACCAGTATTTT.

The rearrangement joins TRBV25-1 to TRBJ1-5; no reliable D call. CDR3 size: 15 residues. Germline values: CDR1 MGHDK, CDR2 SYGVNS. Trimming removed 4 bases at V and 3 bases at J, with 13 bases between. The CDR3 here is CASSGSTVHNQPQHF. The DNA of the CDR3 is TGTGCCAGCAGTGGGTCGACGGTTCACAATCAGCCCCAGCATTTT.

This chain joins TRBV6-2 or TRBV6-3 and TRBJ2-1, with no clear D. This CDR3 contains 12 residues. Germline V gives CDR1 MNHEY, CDR2 SVGEGT. Trimming took 11 bases from V and 6 from J, leaving 14 bases between them. This chain's CDR3 is CARHQVANEQFF. CDR3 nucleotide sequence: TGTGCCCGTCATCAGGTTGCCAATGAGCAGTTCTTC.

In this sample, this clonotype turned up a few times. The V gene is TRBV12-3 or TRBV12-4, the J gene TRBJ1-1; no reliable D call. V lost 3 bases and J 4 bases, leaving 9 bases between the germline ends. The CDR3 contains 13 residues. The CDR3 protein is CASSFGVSTEAFF. Written as DNA, the CDR3 is TGTGCCAGCAGTTTTGGGGTGAGCACTGAAGCTTTCTTT.

The V gene is TRBV3-1, the J gene TRBJ2-1; D is perhaps TRBD2 (5 bases). CDR3 size: 14 residues. The V end was cut by 0 bases, the J end by 9 bases, with 12 bases between. The germline gives CDR1 LGHDT, CDR2 YNNKEL (reference sequence). Written as DNA, the CDR3 is TGTGCCAGCAGCCAAGATTGGGAACGGGGTGAGCAGTTCTTC. Its translation is CASSQDWERGEQFF.

This clonotype has at least ten counts. The J gene is TRBJ2-7, the V gene TRBV5-1; 8 nucleotides match TRBD1. V was clipped by 4 bases and J by 1 base; unmatched bases: 4. The CDR3 spans 14 residues. Looked up from germline, CDR1 is SGHRS and CDR2 is YFSETQ. DNA for the CDR3: TGCGCCAGCAGCCGGGGACAGGAATCCTACGAGCAGTACTTC. It translates to CASSRGQESYEQYF.

The chain is built from TRBV6-5 and TRBJ2-7, with D unresolved. This CDR3 region has 12 residues. Between the trimmed V and J ends, which lost 2 bases and 6 bases, there was a span of 8 bases. Germline values: CDR1 MNHEY, CDR2 SVGAGI. CDR3 sequence: CASSYRVGEQYV. CDR3 nucleotide sequence: TGTGCCAGCAGTTACAGGGTAGGCGAGCAGTACGTC.

V usage is TRBV20-1 and J usage is TRBJ2-1; D uncertain. Germline V CDR1 and CDR2: DFQATT, SNEGSKA (reference sequence). Trimming cost V 3 bases and J 7 bases, with 13 bases left between them. There are 13 residues in the CDR3. The CDR3 DNA reads TGCAGTGCTAGCGCCTCAAGGTGGAATGAGCAGTTCTTC. It encodes CSASASRWNEQFF.

As for this clonotype: Given a much more abundant clone one base away, this may be a read error. CDR3 region: CASSPQGSAGNTIHF. Written as DNA, the CDR3 is TGTGCCAGCTCACCACAGGGTTCCGCTGGAAACACCATACATTTT. This sequence joins TRBV18 and TRBJ1-3; D is undetermined. CDR3 length: 15 residues. Germline CDR1 is KGHSH and CDR2 is LQKENI.